Here is one T cell receptor (beta chain) with its context. Antigen: not known. The data were obtained in a study of T cells in localized non-small cell lung cancer. Study conclusions and caveats: For the top 100 tumor clones, a median about 50 also appeared in adjacent lung. Only one tumor region went through sequencing, so heterogeneity may still be there. Exceeding tumor, uninvolved adjacent lung had the highest T cell clonality.

Measured with immunoSEQ multiplex PCR; TCRdb has only the in-frame clones, and not every one. This table holds about 51,000 clones, around 86% found once. Germline V gene data show CDR1 as MNHEY and CDR2 as SVGAGI. With V trimmed by 6 bases and J by 3 bases, 8 bases remained unmatched. The CDR3 spans 14 residues. The gene calls are TRBV6-5 and TRBJ2-7; 7 nucleotides agree with TRBD1. This TCR was recovered from a man aged 40 to 70 with stage III lung adenocarcinoma. Material: peripheral blood mononuclear cells, obtained before any cancer treatment. The CDR3 loop is CASSSTGAVYEQYF. CDR3 DNA: TGTGCCAGCAGCTCTACAGGGGCGGTCTACGAGCAGTACTTC.